This passage covers 26 T cell receptor beta chains from one sample sequenced in a study of T-cell memory formation after mild COVID-19. From the 5' RACE reads, TCRdb called clonotypes with MiXCR, one entry per CDR3 protein. The table shows 200,000 to 300,000 distinct CDR3 sequences, with approximately 9% occurring only once. Sequenced sample: PBMCs or a T cell subset sorted from them (not recorded which). The receptors come from a man aged 18 to 29 who had mild COVID-19 (a few samples of this study predate the infection). Cell type and time point are not known.

The chain links TRBV7-3 to TRBJ2-5; the D gene is possibly TRBD1 (5 bases). This CDR3 is 15 amino acids long. Germline CDR1 and CDR2: SGHTA and FQGTGA. V lost 2 bases, J lost 2 bases, and 12 bases lay in between. Here the CDR3 reads CASSLGAGNQETQYF. The CDR3 region has the DNA TGTGCCAGCAGCTTAGGGGCAGGGAATCAAGAGACCCAGTACTTC.

J is TRBJ2-4 and V is TRBV20-1; TRBD2 matches at 12 bases. The germline V gene has CDR1 DFQATT and CDR2 SNEGSKA (reference sequence). The CDR3 is 15 amino acids. After removal of 2 bases from V and 10 bases from J, the junction contained 9 bases not matched to a gene. CDR3 nucleotides: TGCAGTGCTAGACCCTACGGGACTAGCGGGCTGATTCAGTACTTC. Protein product: CSARPYGTSGLIQYF.

The rearrangement uses TRBV15 and TRBJ1-4, with D unclear. Germline lookup yields CDR1 LNHNV and CDR2 YYDKDF (reference sequence). The CDR3 spans 16 residues. V lost 5 bases, J lost 0 bases, and 13 bases lay in between. CDR3 region: CATSPQASATNEKLFF. The CDR3 DNA follows: TGTGCCACCAGCCCGCAGGCCAGTGCAACTAATGAAAAACTGTTTTTT.

This clonotype has at least ten counts. The rearrangement joins TRBV20-1 to TRBJ2-7; D perhaps matches TRBD1 (5 bases). V gave up 2 bases and J gave up 0 bases, with 11 bases separating them. The CDR3 length is 14 residues. Per germline, CDR1 DFQATT and CDR2 SNEGSKA (reference sequence). The CDR3 protein is CSARSRGSSYEQYF. CDR3 sequence (DNA): TGCAGTGCTAGAAGTAGGGGAAGCTCCTACGAGCAGTACTTC.

V is TRBV5-4 and J is TRBJ2-2, with D perhaps assigned TRBD1 or TRBD2 (5 bases each). Germline-derived CDR1 and CDR2 are SGHNT and YYREEE (reference sequence). This CDR3 is built from 15 residues. The V end was cut by 0 bases, the J end by 4 bases, with 10 bases between. CDR3 in DNA: TGTGCCAGCAGCTTGGGGGGGAAGTCCACCGGGGAGCTGTTTTTT. Translation: CASSLGGKSTGELFF.

This clonotype was picked up a small number of times. This sequence joins TRBV20-1 and TRBJ1-1, with TRBD1 matching over 8 bases. In germline, CDR1 is DFQATT, CDR2 SNEGSKA (reference sequence). V lost 2 bases and J lost 0; bases outside the gene matches: 2. This CDR3 has 14 residues. The CDR3 spells CSARRTGMNTEAFF. CDR3 coding DNA: TGCAGTGCTAGACGGACAGGGATGAACACTGAAGCTTTCTTT.

This clonotype was seen a handful of times. This sequence joins TRBV5-1 and TRBJ2-2; the D is unclear. Per the germline V gene, CDR1 is SGHRS and CDR2 is YFSETQ. This CDR3 comprises 16 residues. Trimming removed 1 base from V and 1 base from J, with 11 bases in between. CDR3 DNA: TGCGCCAGCAGCTTGTCTGGTGGGCTGAACACCGGGGAGCTGTTTTTT. Translating it yields CASSLSGGLNTGELFF.

The rearrangement uses TRBV4-1 and TRBJ1-4, with 7 bases lining up with TRBD1. This CDR3 spans 14 amino acids. The ends lost 4 bases at V and 3 bases at J; junction bases unmatched: 2. Germline CDR1 and CDR2: MGHRA and YSYEKL. CDR3 sequence: CASSLDRPNEKLFF. CDR3 nucleotides: TGCGCCAGCAGCCTGGACAGGCCTAATGAAAAACTGTTTTTT.

V usage is TRBV20-1 and J usage is TRBJ1-3; tentative D call: TRBD1 (5 bases). Trimming shortened V by 0 bases and J by 2 bases, and 11 bases separated the two germline ends. The CDR3 covers 15 residues. Germline CDR1 reads DFQATT; CDR2 reads SNEGSKA (reference sequence). CDR3 residues: CSARDLRGTGNTIYF. The CDR3 coding sequence is TGCAGTGCTAGAGATTTGAGGGGAACTGGAAACACCATATATTTT.

The chain combines TRBV7-9 with TRBJ1-1; no clear D gene. CDR3 size: 15 residues. V was pared by 0 bases and J by 0 bases, with 8 bases between. The germline CDR1 and CDR2 sequences are SEHNR and FQNEAQ (reference sequence). CDR3 nucleotides: TGTGCCAGCAGCTTAGCGTGGGGTATGAACACTGAAGCTTTCTTT. It is translated as CASSLAWGMNTEAFF.

The chain is built from TRBV6-2 or TRBV6-3 and TRBJ2-1, with D possibly TRBD2 on 6 matching bases. V lost 6 bases, J lost 6 bases, and 15 bases lay in between. The germline V gene has CDR1 MNHEY and CDR2 SVGEGT. The CDR3 runs to 14 residues. The CDR3 sequence: CASRFGGVFNEQFF. CDR3 coding DNA: TGTGCCAGCAGGTTCGGGGGAGTATTCAATGAGCAGTTCTTC.

The table lists this clonotype with a few counts. V is TRBV4-1 and J is TRBJ2-7; 9 bases agree with TRBD1. With V trimmed by 2 bases and J by 3 bases, 5 bases remained unmatched. The CDR3 spans 15 residues. Germline V gives CDR1 MGHRA, CDR2 YSYEKL. As DNA, the CDR3 is TGCGCCAGCAGCCAACCCGACAGGGGGATCTACGAGCAGTACTTC. Amino acid sequence: CASSQPDRGIYEQYF.

This clonotype came up a few times. The chain carries TRBV7-2 and TRBJ2-2, with D possibly TRBD2 on 5 matching bases. Between the trimmed V and J ends, which lost 5 bases and 11 bases, there was a span of 15 bases. Looked up from germline, CDR1 is SGHTA and CDR2 is FQGNSA. CDR3 length equals 13 residues. The CDR3 here is CASSRTPSGELFF. The CDR3 nucleotides are TGTGCCAGCAGCCGAACCCCAAGCGGCGAGCTGTTTTTT.

This clonotype was seen a handful of times. The J gene is TRBJ1-1, the V gene TRBV11-3; no clear D. V was clipped by 1 base and J by 5 bases, with 14 bases between them. The CDR3 is 15 amino acids. Germline CDR1 and CDR2: SGHNT and YENEEA. The CDR3 DNA is TGTGCCAGCAGCTTAGGCGGAAGCGTAAGGACTGAAGCTTTCTTT. Its protein product is CASSLGGSVRTEAFF.

The chain joins TRBV12-3 or TRBV12-4 to TRBJ2-3; 13 bases line up with TRBD2. The CDR3 consists of 16 residues. V lost 5 bases to trimming and J lost 2 bases; unmatched junction nucleotides: 4. In DNA form, the CDR3 reads TGTGCCAGCAGTCGACTAGCGGGGGGTACCACAGATACGCAGTATTTT. Translation gives CASSRLAGGTTDTQYF.

Only a few counts were recorded for this clonotype. The chain couples TRBV18 to TRBJ2-7; 12 bases line up with TRBD1. Germline loops: CDR1 KGHSH, CDR2 LQKENI. The CDR3 totals 16 residues. The V segment lost 6 bases and the J segment 5 bases; nucleotides outside the gene matches: 11. CDR3 amino acids: CASSLKGQGASNEQYF. The CDR3 DNA reads as TGTGCCAGCTCCTTGAAGGGACAGGGGGCGTCTAACGAGCAGTACTTC.

This chain uses TRBV2 with TRBJ2-3, with D perhaps matching TRBD1 or TRBD2 (7 bases each). This CDR3 comprises 14 residues. Trimming removed 11 bases at V and 0 bases at J, with 15 bases between. The germline V gene has CDR1 SNHLY and CDR2 FYNNEI. The CDR3 DNA sequence: TGTGCCGGGGGGGGACAGCTTAGCACAGATACGCAGTATTTT. This translates into CAGGGQLSTDTQYF.

The J gene is TRBJ1-3, the V gene TRBV9, with 11 bases that match TRBD1. The CDR3 spans 17 residues. In germline, CDR1 is SGDLS, CDR2 YYNGEE. V shed 1 base, J shed 3 bases, and the junction held 6 bases outside the gene matches. The CDR3 bases are TGTGCCAGCAGCGTAATGCAGGACAGGGGGCTTGGAAACACCATATATTTT. Amino acid sequence: CASSVMQDRGLGNTIYF.

This clonotype was counted ten times or more. The chain couples TRBV5-4 to TRBJ2-5; tentatively, D is TRBD1 (5 bases). Trimming took 1 base from V and 4 from J, leaving 5 bases between them. The CDR3 totals 12 residues. CDR1 SGHNT and CDR2 YYREEE come from the germline V gene (reference sequence). CDR3 nucleotide sequence: TGTGCCAGCAGCTTGACAGGAGAGACCCAGTACTTC. Its translation: CASSLTGETQYF.

This clonotype was observed a handful of times. This sequence joins TRBV5-1 and TRBJ1-1; D uncertain. CDR1 and CDR2 (germline): SGHRS, YFSETQ. Trimming shortened V by 1 base and J by 0 bases, and 13 bases separated the two germline ends. The CDR3 sequence is 16 residues long. DNA of the CDR3: TGCGCCAGCAGCTTGATAATAGATCCCATGAACACTGAAGCTTTCTTT. It encodes CASSLIIDPMNTEAFF.

The V gene is TRBV7-2, the J gene TRBJ1-1; D uncertain. CDR1 is SGHTA, CDR2 FQGNSA, per germline. V dropped 4 bases and J dropped 5 bases, with 5 bases sitting between them. The CDR3 has 11 amino acids. The CDR3 bases are TGTGCCAGCAGCTCGGATACTGAAGCTTTCTTT. Translating gives CASSSDTEAFF.

In this sample, this clonotype turned up a few times. The chain joins TRBV7-9 to TRBJ1-5; D is possibly TRBD1 (5 bases). The length of the CDR3 is 15 residues. The V end lost 4 bases, the J end lost 2 bases, and 12 bases lay between the germline ends. CDR1 and CDR2 (germline): SEHNR, FQNEAQ (reference sequence). This CDR3 reads CASSWDVSGNQPQHF. As DNA, the CDR3 is TGTGCCAGCAGCTGGGACGTGTCTGGCAATCAGCCCCAGCATTTT. The variable domain in full, with the rest retrieved from reference TRBV7-9 and TRBJ1-5, is DTGVSQNPRHKITKRGQNVTFRCDPISEHNRLYWYRQTLGQGPEFLTYFQNEAQLEKSRLLSDRFSAERPKGSFSTLEIQRTEQGDSAMYLCASSWDVSGNQPQHFGDGTRLSIL.

The rearrangement uses TRBV12-3 or TRBV12-4 and TRBJ2-7; D may match TRBD1 or TRBD2 (5 bases each). The CDR3 loop spans 12 amino acids. The germline V and J ends were trimmed by 6 bases and 6 bases, with 12 bases remaining between them. CDR3 sequence (DNA): TGTGCCAGCAGCCGGGACCTAGGCGAGCAGTACGTC. This codes for CASSRDLGEQYV.

The chain joins TRBV3-1 to TRBJ2-5; D is unresolved. CDR3 length: 10 amino acids. The germline V gene has CDR1 LGHDT and CDR2 YNNKEL (reference sequence). The V end was cut by 8 bases, the J end by 5 bases, with 6 bases between. CDR3 DNA: TGTGCCAGCGCTAGGGAGACCCAGTACTTC. It codes for CASARETQYF.

This clonotype was counted only a few times. The genes are TRBV5-1 and TRBJ1-1; D uncertain. Between the trimmed V and J ends, which lost 0 bases and 6 bases, there was a span of 12 bases. The germline V gene encodes CDR1 SGHRS and CDR2 YFSETQ. The CDR3 contains 14 residues. The CDR3 protein is CASSLDSGPPEAFF. The CDR3 DNA reads as TGCGCCAGCAGCTTGGATTCCGGGCCTCCTGAAGCTTTCTTT.

CDR3 nucleotide sequence: TGCGCCAGCAGTTCACAGGATGCAACTAATGAAAAACTGTTTTTT. Its translation is CASSSQDATNEKLFF. The chain recombines TRBV5-1 with TRBJ1-4; the D gene is possibly TRBD1 (5 bases). This CDR3 comprises 15 residues. CDR1 is SGHRS, CDR2 YFSETQ, per germline. V lost 5 bases to trimming and J lost 0 bases, with 11 bases between them.